The 24 T cell receptor beta chains below all came from one sample that was sequenced in a study of regulatory T cells in long-lasting Graves disease (dated by TCRdb to about 2021). What the time point label conveys for this sample: newly diagnosed GD, antithyroid drugs for less than 3 months. RNA was extracted from PBMCs in TRIzol for both TCR sequencing and RNA sequencing. Libraries were constructed by multiplex PCR. The reads were generated on an Illumina HiSeq 4000. To build TCR beta libraries, CDR3 regions were amplified by Arm-PCR using iRepertoire HTBI primers. TCRdb trimmed public reads at Q25 via fastp, called clones via MiXCR and kept in-frame beta chains. Each CDR3 protein appears once, grouped with its most common genes and DNA. This sample holds 400,000 to 550,000 distinct CDR3 sequences; roughly 15% were observed only once. The ten largest clones capture roughly 23% of the sample. The sample was also reused in another study, on T cells in Graves' hyperthyroidism and ophthalmopathy.

The material was peripheral blood mononuclear cells (PBMCs), obtained at new diagnosis, from a patient treated with antithyroid drugs. Receptors were obtained from a woman aged 18-29 years with Graves disease. Donor details come from another sample of the same person, matched by shared clones.

This clonotype was found many times. The chain combines TRBV29-1 with TRBJ2-1, with D unresolved. Trimming stripped 3 bases from V and 8 bases from J, with 2 bases between. The length of the CDR3 is 9 residues. CDR1 and CDR2 from the germline V gene are SQVTM and ANQGSEA. The CDR3 DNA reads as TGCAGCGTTGAGTATGAGCAGTTCTTC. Its translation is CSVEYEQFF.

The rearrangement uses TRBV9 and TRBJ2-7, with D possibly being TRBD2 (5 bases). V lost 0 bases and J 2 bases, leaving 15 bases between the germline ends. Germline assignment: CDR1 SGDLS and CDR2 YYNGEE. This CDR3 region has 16 residues. CDR3 loop: CASSVGSLLGAYEQYF. Written as DNA, the CDR3 is TGTGCCAGCAGCGTAGGGTCCCTCCTCGGGGCCTACGAGCAGTACTTC.

This chain uses TRBV4-3 with TRBJ2-5; 8 nucleotides agree with TRBD1. This CDR3 has 16 residues. V shed 0 bases and J 5 bases; nucleotides not matched to a gene: 8. Germline-derived CDR1 and CDR2 are LGHNA and YSLEER. CDR3 in amino acids: CASSQDRGLWSETQYF. CDR3 nucleotides: TGCGCCAGCAGCCAAGACAGGGGGCTTTGGAGTGAGACCCAGTACTTC.

This clonotype was detected many times. This chain links TRBV28 with TRBJ2-7; 7 positions agree with TRBD1. Trimming took 7 bases from V and 5 from J; bases not matched to a gene: 8. There are 13 residues in the CDR3. Germline V gene lookup returns CDR1 MDHEN and CDR2 SYDVKM. The CDR3 DNA reads TGTGCCAGCATTAGACAGGGATTGGACGAGCAGTACTTC. Protein: CASIRQGLDEQYF.

This clonotype was picked up a small number of times. The V call is TRBV19, the J call TRBJ2-1; 9 bases map to TRBD1. J was trimmed by 7 bases and V by 6 bases; bases with no gene match: 10. CDR1 is LNHDA and CDR2 is SQIVND in the germline V gene (reference sequence). The CDR3 contains 15 residues. In DNA form, the CDR3 reads TGTGCCAGTAGGGACCGGGACAGGGCGCGGAATGAGCAGTTCTTC. As protein: CASRDRDRARNEQFF.

This clonotype was found a few times. The rearrangement uses TRBV4-2 and TRBJ2-7; the match to TRBD1 covers 12 bases. The CDR3 has 16 amino acids. Germline loops: CDR1 LGHNA, CDR2 YNFKEQ. The V and J ends lost 3 bases and 6 bases, in that order; junction bases with no gene match: 9. The CDR3 DNA is TGTGCCAGCAGCCAGGCCGGGGGGACAGGGGGCGTCGAGCAGTACTTC. Residues: CASSQAGGTGGVEQYF.

This clonotype appeared many times. This chain links TRBV24-1 with TRBJ2-1, with TRBD1 as a possible D gene (6 bases). In germline, CDR1 is KGHDR, CDR2 SFDVKD. The CDR3 runs 14 residues. The V end lost 12 bases, the J end lost 6 bases, and 20 bases lay between the germline ends. Here the CDR3 DNA reads TGTGCCGTCGAGAGCAGGGGCGGGCTCAATGAGCAGTTCTTC. Translation gives CAVESRGGLNEQFF.

The chain has TRBV2 and TRBJ1-1; D gene ambiguous. V lost 3 bases and J 3 bases, leaving 8 bases between the germline ends. CDR3 size: 13 residues. Germline CDR1 reads SNHLY; CDR2 reads FYNNEI. This CDR3 reads CASSEDGHTEAFF. CDR3 nucleotides: TGTGCCAGCAGTGAGGATGGTCACACTGAAGCTTTCTTT.

This rearrangement joins TRBV6-1 to TRBJ1-1; 7 nucleotides match TRBD1. V shed 6 bases, J shed 7 bases, and the junction held 11 bases outside the gene matches. Germline V gene lookup returns CDR1 MNHNS and CDR2 SASEGT. The CDR3 is 14 amino acids. The chain's CDR3 is CASSPFGTDNEAFF. CDR3 nucleotide sequence: TGTGCCAGCAGCCCATTCGGGACAGATAATGAAGCTTTCTTT.

This clonotype was observed many times. The V and J genes are TRBV7-2 and TRBJ2-4; D remains ambiguous. Trimming took off 2 bases at V and 0 bases at J, with 11 bases between the two ends. The germline V gene has CDR1 SGHTA and CDR2 FQGNSA. This CDR3 is built from 16 residues. CDR3: CASSLFHGLAKNIQYF. CDR3 coding DNA: TGTGCCAGCAGCTTATTTCACGGTCTAGCCAAAAACATTCAGTACTTC.

This clonotype was recorded at least ten times. This chain links TRBV12-3 or TRBV12-4 with TRBJ1-2; D is undetermined. The CDR3 sequence is 13 residues long. Between the trimmed V and J ends, which lost 6 bases and 4 bases, there was a span of 12 bases. CDR3 in DNA: TGTGCCAGCAGGGTTAGGTCCTCCTATGGCTACACCTTC. As protein: CASRVRSSYGYTF.

This chain uses TRBV28 with TRBJ2-5; D might be TRBD1 (6 bases). The CDR3 contains 13 residues. Trimming pared 6 bases from V and 5 bases from J, leaving 13 bases between. Germline CDR1 reads MDHEN; CDR2 reads SYDVKM. CDR3 protein: CASSDRHLETQYF. As DNA, the CDR3 is TGTGCCAGCAGCGACAGGCATTTGGAGACCCAGTACTTC. Drawing the rest from reference TRBV28 and TRBJ2-5, the complete variable domain is DVKVTQSSRYLVKRTGEKVFLECVQDMDHENMFWYRQDPGLGLRLIYFSYDVKMKEKGDIPEGYSVSREKKERFSLILESASTNQTSMYLCASSDRHLETQYFGPGTRLLVL.

This clonotype appeared many times. The rearrangement links TRBV28 to TRBJ2-1; D gene uncertain. V lost 4 bases to trimming and J lost 1 base, with 23 bases between them. This CDR3 has 19 residues. Per germline, CDR1 MDHEN and CDR2 SYDVKM. The CDR3 nucleotides are TGTGCCAGCAGTTACCCCTCAGGCCGGACGTCAAGGTCCTACAATGAGCAGTTCTTC. Amino acids: CASSYPSGRTSRSYNEQFF.

Points on this clonotype: This may be a read error: a much more frequent sequence differs by one nucleotide. This chain connects TRBV6-5 to TRBJ2-1; D gene uncertain. The CDR3 extends over 13 amino acids. Trimming stripped 0 bases from V and 10 bases from J, with 10 bases between. Germline CDR1 MNHEY, CDR2 SVGAGI. The DNA of the CDR3 is TGTGCCAGCAGTTACTCGGTCAACTACGAGCAGTTCTTC. Amino acid sequence: CASSYSVNYEQFF.

At least ten counts were recorded for this clonotype. The V call is TRBV5-1, the J call TRBJ1-1, with D unresolved. The V end was cut by 7 bases, the J end by 4 bases, with 20 bases between. The germline CDR1 and CDR2 sequences are SGHRS and YFSETQ. The CDR3 covers 15 residues. As DNA, the CDR3 is TGCGCCAGCGGGTCCTCCGCCTCGTGGGGCACTGAAGCTTTCTTT. Its protein product is CASGSSASWGTEAFF. Full variable domain (remainder filled in from reference TRBV5-1 and TRBJ1-1): KAGVTQTPRYLIKTRGQQVTLSCSPISGHRSVSWYQQTPGQGLQFLFEYFSETQRNKGNFPGRFSGRQFSNSRSEMNVSTLELGDSALYLCASGSSASWGTEAFFGQGTRLTVV.

Worth noting for this clonotype: This may arise from a read error, as a much more abundant clone is one base away. CDR3 region: CASSLDTGSAYTF. The DNA of the CDR3 is TGTGCCAGCAGCTTAGATACAGGGTCGGCGTACACCTTC. V gene TRBV7-9 combines with J gene TRBJ1-2; D might be TRBD1 (6 bases). The CDR3 runs to 13 residues. V was trimmed by 1 base and J by 11 bases, leaving 14 bases between them. Germline CDR1 reads SEHNR; CDR2 reads FQNEAQ (reference sequence). The entire variable domain, with the rest obtained from reference TRBV7-9 and TRBJ1-2, is as follows: DTGVSQNPRHKITKRGQNVTFRCDPISEHNRLYWYRQTLGQGPEFLTYFQNEAQLEKSRLLSDRFSAERPKGSFSTLEIQRTEQGDSAMYLCASSLDTGSAYTFGSGTRLTVV.

This clonotype was recorded a few times. The rearrangement uses TRBV6-1 and TRBJ1-2; D may be TRBD1 (6 bases). Germline CDR1 reads MNHNS; CDR2 reads SASEGT. The CDR3 is 13 residues long. The ends were cut back, 8 bases at V and 1 base at J, with 11 bases in the middle. The CDR3, as DNA: TGTGCCAGCGTGGGACAAATTAACTATGGCTACACCTTC. It encodes CASVGQINYGYTF.

This clonotype was seen repeatedly, ten times or more. The rearrangement uses TRBV2 and TRBJ2-5; weak D call: TRBD2 (5 bases). The CDR3 is 13 residues long. The V gene lost 6 bases and the J gene lost 5 bases, with 13 bases spanning the gap. The germline V gene encodes CDR1 SNHLY and CDR2 FYNNEI. The CDR3 spells CASRNLRAETQYF. DNA for the CDR3: TGTGCCAGCAGAAATTTGAGGGCCGAGACCCAGTACTTC.

This clonotype has ten or more counts. The rearrangement links TRBV5-1 to TRBJ1-2, with 9 bases lining up with TRBD1. CDR1 SGHRS and CDR2 YFSETQ come from the germline V gene. CDR3 length: 13 amino acids. After removal of 4 bases from V and 8 bases from J, the junction contained 6 bases not matched to a gene. The CDR3: CASSDRTGDGYTF. The CDR3 DNA sequence: TGCGCCAGCAGCGATCGGACAGGGGACGGCTACACCTTC.

Here the CDR3 reads CSARGRVGWTDTQYF. The CDR3 DNA sequence: TGCAGTGCTAGAGGAAGGGTGGGGTGGACAGATACGCAGTATTTT. V usage is TRBV20-1 and J usage is TRBJ2-3; D remains unclear. From germline, CDR1 is DFQATT and CDR2 SNEGSKA (reference sequence). The germline V and J ends were trimmed by 1 base and 3 bases, with 14 bases remaining between them. The CDR3 has 15 amino acids.

This clonotype has just a few counts. CDR3 amino acids: CASSRQGQANYGYTF. The CDR3 nucleotides are TGTGCCAGCAGCCGTCAGGGTCAAGCTAACTATGGCTACACCTTC. The rearrangement joins TRBV14 to TRBJ1-2; tentative D call: TRBD1 (5 bases). CDR3 length: 15 residues. The V end was cut by 4 bases, the J end by 0 bases, with 12 bases between. Per germline, CDR1 SGHDN and CDR2 FVKESK.

This clonotype was seen ten or more times. The chain recombines TRBV9 with TRBJ2-5; D is perhaps TRBD2 (5 bases). Germline V gene sequence: CDR1 SGDLS, CDR2 YYNGEE. This CDR3 is 14 amino acids long. Trimming removed 3 bases from V and 5 bases from J, with 14 bases in between. For the CDR3, the DNA is TGTGCCAGCAGCGGCGGCCTCGGGGAGGAGACCCAGTACTTC. Translating gives CASSGGLGEETQYF.

Ten or more counts support this clonotype. This chain connects TRBV28 to TRBJ2-1; TRBD2 matches at 7 bases. Germline-derived CDR1 and CDR2 are MDHEN and SYDVKM. V shed 10 bases, J shed 6 bases, and the junction held 9 bases outside the gene matches. The CDR3 sequence is 13 residues long. CDR3 bases: TGTGCCACTGCGGGAGTCCCGTCCAATGAGCAGTTCTTC. It specifies CATAGVPSNEQFF.

CDR3 protein: CASSPTGLAGKNEQFF. Written as DNA, the CDR3 is TGTGCCAGCAGCCCGACCGGGCTAGCGGGTAAAAATGAGCAGTTCTTC. The V and J genes are TRBV7-3 and TRBJ2-1; 8 positions agree with TRBD2. CDR1 and CDR2 from the germline V gene are SGHTA and FQGTGA. The CDR3 runs to 16 residues. The V gene end was trimmed by 5 bases and the J gene end by 7 bases; junction bases not matched to a gene: 13. The full variable domain, in which reference TRBV7-3 and TRBJ2-1 provide the parts outside the CDR3, is GAGVSQTPSNKVTEKGKYVELRCDPISGHTALYWYRQSLGQGPEFLIYFQGTGAADDSGLPNDRFFAVRPEGSVSTLKIQRTERGDSAVYLCASSPTGLAGKNEQFFGPGTRLTVL.